The source of this TCR beta chain is a study of blood T cell repertoires in COVID-19 (dated by TCRdb to the early 2020s). The study in broad terms: Samples from collaborators originated in the United States, Italy and Spain and spanned both the acute and convalescent phases of COVID-19. The material from the prospective study consisted of cDNA or gDNA derived from T cells, B-cell-depleted T cells, or PBMCs. Where HLA class I and class II types were available, the types were taken from metadata supplied by the sample provider, not from assay-based typing. A de-identified subject ID, COVID-19 status, age in years and sex were almost always included in the sample metadata. The samples were drawn from two sources: the first 160 participants of the ongoing ImmuneRACE study, and approximately 1,300 subjects contributed by 6 global collaborators. The dataset comprised deeply sampled blood TCRbeta repertoires from subjects exposed to, actively infected with, or recovered from COVID-19. A freely available public database, intended as a resource for researchers studying the immune response to SARS-CoV-2, is where the repertoires were released.

On this clone itself: This receptor's antigen is unknown. Base qualities were left out, and no much larger clone turns up one base away.

TCRbeta CDR3 regions were amplified from genomic DNA by means of the immunoSEQ Assay, a bias-controlled multiplex PCR. In the original analysis: Within the assay, amplification of reference gene primers was used to estimate how many nucleated cells each sample contained. To quantify the absolute abundance of each unique TCRbeta CDR3 rearrangement, sequence reads were collapsed and filtered. For each sample, productive Simpson clonality was calculated as the square root of Simpson's diversity index across productive rearrangements. The source is immuneACCESS, and TCRdb retained only in-frame sequences with V and J called. Part of the clones is not carried over; for the studies checked, unresolved V genes explain less than half of this, and the remainder is unexplained. Clone size and V and J calls were adopted from that table, with D and trimming inferred from the DNA. The sample records roughly 230,000 clones, roughly four fifths of which are singletons. 4% to 5.5% of the sample rests with the top ten.

CDR1 and CDR2, looked up from the germline V gene, are SGHTA and FQGNSA. The CDR3 measures 12 amino acids from cysteine to phenylalanine. The kept DNA is CDR3 alone, 36 bases in frame from the first base. The junction carries 6 bases between V and J, which are trimmed by 4 bases and 2 bases respectively. The collaborating institutions used their own protocols to collect whole blood in K2EDTA tubes. Collaborator samples were shipped for TCRbeta analysis as frozen whole blood, isolated PBMCs, or DNA extracted from either sample type. The research as a whole found: How much clinical and demographic metadata was included differed by source and by participant, and the metadata was provided uncurated.

Sequenced: peripheral blood. The rearrangement combines TRBV7-2 with TRBJ2-7; a weak D assignment points to TRBD1 (6 bases agree). The receptor was isolated from a man aged 50 or older with active or convalescent COVID-19. Read as DNA, the sequence is TGTGCCAGCAGCTCAGGGGCCTACGAGCAGTACTTC. Its coded protein is CASSSGAYEQYF.